The 11 T cell receptor beta chains below come from one sample, sequenced in a study of OX40 agonist ivuxolimab in advanced cancers. Profiled with immunoSEQ multiplex PCR; TCRdb holds only in-frame clones, not every one. The repertoire holds 55,000 to 70,000 clones, 84% seen once, with roughly 2% in the top ten. Specimen: CD4+ or CD8+ T cells sorted from blood, collected in a trial of the OX40 agonist ivuxolimab. The receptors derive from an adult with an advanced solid tumor such as melanoma, head and neck, liver or kidney cancer.

The chain is built from TRBV7-9 and TRBJ1-2; D is unclear. This CDR3 is built from 15 residues. Looked up from germline, CDR1 is SEHNR and CDR2 is FQNEAQ (reference sequence). Deletions cut 0 bases from V and 3 bases from J, with 11 bases between. This CDR3 reads CASSLAVQSDYGYTF. The CDR3 DNA reads TGTGCCAGCAGCTTAGCGGTGCAGTCCGACTATGGCTACACCTTC.

The genes are TRBV5-1 and TRBJ2-3; D gene unclear. Per germline, CDR1 SGHRS and CDR2 YFSETQ. The CDR3 totals 14 residues. Trimming shortened V by 5 bases and J by 1 base, and 11 bases separated the two germline ends. Here the CDR3 DNA reads TGCGCCAGCAGTATTGGGATCGGCACAGATACGCAGTATTTT. Translation gives CASSIGIGTDTQYF. The full variable domain, with the rest looked up from reference TRBV5-1 and TRBJ2-3, is KAGVTQTPRYLIKTRGQQVTLSCSPISGHRSVSWYQQTPGQGLQFLFEYFSETQRNKGNFPGRFSGRQFSNSRSEMNVSTLELGDSALYLCASSIGIGTDTQYFGPGTRLTVL.

This chain uses TRBV7-9 with TRBJ2-7; 7 bases are shared with TRBD1. The CDR3 is 14 residues long. The V gene end was trimmed by 1 base and the J gene end by 6 bases; junction bases not matched to a gene: 6. Per germline, CDR1 SEHNR and CDR2 FQNEAQ (reference sequence). Here the CDR3 reads CASSLGVQGTEQYF. As DNA, the CDR3 is TGTGCCAGCAGCTTAGGAGTACAGGGGACCGAGCAGTACTTC.

The chain has TRBV28 and TRBJ1-3; 12 bases are a match to TRBD1. The J segment lost 7 bases and the V segment lost 8 bases, leaving 12 bases of the junction unmatched. The CDR3 covers 16 residues. The germline gives CDR1 MDHEN, CDR2 SYDVKM. CDR3 sequence: CASAPGGTGGANTIYF. The CDR3 bases are TGTGCCAGCGCCCCCGGGGGGACAGGGGGCGCGAACACCATATATTTT.

This clone was counted only a few times. V is TRBV2 and J is TRBJ1-2; weak D call: TRBD1 (6 bases). CDR1 and CDR2 (germline): SNHLY, FYNNEI. CDR3 length equals 13 residues. V was shortened by 6 bases and J by 8 bases, with 16 bases between the two germline ends. CDR3 in amino acids: CASRAPGAQGYTF. CDR3 nucleotides: TGTGCCAGCAGGGCTCCAGGGGCACAGGGCTACACCTTC.

CDR3 residues: CASSPGTGLSYEQYF. The CDR3 DNA is TGTGCCAGCAGCCCGGGGACAGGTCTCTCCTACGAGCAGTACTTC. V is TRBV9 and J is TRBJ2-7; TRBD1 matches at 8 bases. Germline CDR1 SGDLS, CDR2 YYNGEE. The CDR3 sequence is 15 residues long. V trimming: 4 bases; J trimming: 0 bases; junction bases outside the gene matches: 6.

The chain has TRBV11-2 and TRBJ1-3, with 8 bases lining up with TRBD1. The CDR3 runs 16 residues. Trimming took 5 bases from V and 0 from J; bases not matched to a gene: 6. From germline, CDR1 is SGHAT and CDR2 FQNNGV. CDR3 nucleotides: TGTGCCAGCAGCATGGGACAGGCTAACTCTGGAAACACCATATATTTT. Translating it yields CASSMGQANSGNTIYF.

The chain carries TRBV11-2 and TRBJ2-3; D not certain. Germline CDR1 SGHAT, CDR2 FQNNGV. The CDR3 contains 12 residues. V shed 3 bases and J shed 5 bases, with 6 bases lying between them. The chain's CDR3 is CASSFKQDTQYF. The CDR3 region has the DNA TGTGCCAGCAGCTTCAAACAAGATACGCAGTATTTT.

The rearrangement joins TRBV19 to TRBJ2-4; 9 nucleotides line up with TRBD2. This CDR3 has 16 amino acids. V was clipped by 4 bases and J by 6 bases; unmatched bases: 10. CDR1 is LNHDA, CDR2 SQIVND, per germline (reference sequence). The CDR3 loop reads CASSTLSLREGNIQYF. CDR3 coding DNA: TGTGCCAGTAGTACCCTGTCCCTGCGGGAGGGAAACATTCAGTACTTC.

The rearrangement joins TRBV5-4 to TRBJ1-1; D is unresolved. Germline lookup yields CDR1 SGHNT and CDR2 YYREEE (reference sequence). V was trimmed by 4 bases and J by 4 bases, leaving 17 bases between them. There are 15 residues in the CDR3. The CDR3 nucleotides are TGTGCCAGCAGCCCGGATAGGGATTTTGGCACTGAAGCTTTCTTT. It specifies CASSPDRDFGTEAFF.

The chain is built from TRBV10-3 and TRBJ1-6; no firm D call. CDR3 size: 14 residues. Germline V gene sequence: CDR1 ENHRY, CDR2 SYGVKD. Trimming removed 10 bases at V and 13 bases at J, with 23 bases between. DNA for the CDR3: TGTGCCACCTGGACCGAGACGTATGCTTCCCCCCTCCACTTT. Amino acids: CATWTETYASPLHF.